One and the same sample provided the 27 T cell receptor beta chains below, sequenced in a study of tumor and adjacent non-tumor tissue in lung cancer. TCRbeta libraries were built with three rounds of nested PCR, modified from ARM-PCR. TCRdb redid the calling of the multiplex PCR reads with MiXCR, one entry per CDR3 protein. The table shows around 210,000 distinct CDR3 sequences, with less than 80% occurring only once. No cell sorting was done before RNA was extracted from the tissue. The specimen was lung tumor tissue. Receptors originate from a man between 60 and 75 years old with non-small cell lung cancer.

Remarks on this clonotype: A junction boundary mismatches the germline segment, possibly from a read error. J is TRBJ2-5 and V is TRBV20-1; tentative D call: TRBD1 (8 bases). Germline CDR1 and CDR2: DFQATT and SNEGSKA (reference sequence). This CDR3 has 13 amino acids. CDR3 loop: CIARTGQGGTQYF. CDR3 nucleotide sequence: TGCATTGCTAGAACCGGACAGGGAGGGACCCAATACTTC.

About this clonotype: This may arise from a read error, as a much more abundant clone is one base away. The chain is built from TRBV29-1 and TRBJ1-1; D unclear. CDR3 length: 11 residues. The germline CDR1 and CDR2 sequences are SQVTM and ANQGSEA. V dropped 0 bases and J dropped 12 bases, with 11 bases sitting between them. CDR3 amino acids: CSVEEYQKTFF. Written as DNA, the CDR3 is TGCAGCGTTGAAGAATATCAGAAAACTTTCTTT. Supplemented by reference TRBV29-1 and TRBJ1-1, the full variable domain reads SAVISQKPSRDICQRGTSLTIQCQVDSQVTMMFWYRQQPGQSLTLIATANQGSEATYESGFVIDKFPISRPNLTFSTLTVSNMSPEDSSIYLCSVEEYQKTFFGQGTRLTVV.

As concerns this clonotype: A read error may produce the germline difference seen at one junction end. CDR3 bases: TGTGCCAGCAACTTAGCCGGGACAGGAGACTATGGCTACACCTTC. Translated: CASNLAGTGDYGYTF. The J gene is TRBJ1-2, the V gene TRBV11-2, with 8 bases lining up with TRBD1. CDR1 and CDR2 from the germline V gene are SGHAT and FQNNGV. The CDR3 runs 15 residues.

In regard to this clonotype: An end of the junction does not agree with germline; a read error may underlie this. This chain links TRBV13 with TRBJ2-2, with D possibly called TRBD1 or TRBD2 (5 bases each). Germline V CDR1 and CDR2: PRHDT, FYEKMQ (reference sequence). This CDR3 has 15 amino acids. The CDR3 nucleotides are TGTGCCAGCAGCGTAGTGACGACGGGAACCAGGGAGCTGTTATTT. This encodes CASSVVTTGTRELLF.

Details on this clonotype: Just one base apart from a much larger clone, this may be a read error. CDR3 sequence: CASSHQRGVGYEQNF. CDR3 nucleotide sequence: TGCGCCAGCAGCCATCAACGGGGGGTAGGCTACGAGCAGAACTTC. This rearrangement joins TRBV4-1 to TRBJ2-7; 7 bases are a match to TRBD2. Germline CDR1 MGHRA, CDR2 YSYEKL. The CDR3 has 15 amino acids.

On this clonotype itself: A much larger clone differs by one base, so this may be a read error. The V gene is TRBV20-1, the J gene TRBJ1-1; 7 bases are shared with TRBD1. CDR1 is DFQATT and CDR2 is SNEGSKA in the germline V gene (reference sequence). The CDR3 extends over 16 amino acids. CDR3 DNA: TGCAGTGCTAGAGATACCCAACAGGGGCCTAACACTGTAGCTTTCTTT. Residues: CSARDTQQGPNTVAFF.

J is TRBJ2-7 and V is TRBV20-1; TRBD1 agrees at 8 bases. Germline loops: CDR1 DFQATT, CDR2 SNEGSKA (reference sequence). V trimming: 4 bases; J trimming: 3 bases; junction bases outside the gene matches: 11. This CDR3 comprises 15 residues. The CDR3 region is CSATSWDRSFYEQYF. As DNA, the CDR3 is TGCAGTGCTACATCCTGGGACAGGAGCTTCTACGAGCAGTACTTC.

This clonotype was detected once. The rearrangement joins TRBV11-2 to TRBJ2-2; D ambiguous. V was pared by 4 bases and J by 5 bases, with 8 bases between. Germline V gene sequence: CDR1 SGHAT, CDR2 FQNNGV. This CDR3 has 13 amino acids. CDR3: CASSYALTGELFF. CDR3 DNA: TGTGCCAGCAGCTATGCTCTGACCGGGGAGCTGTTTTTT.

A note on this clonotype: A junction boundary mismatches the germline segment, possibly from a read error. The chain has TRBV4-2 and TRBJ1-2; 11 positions agree with TRBD1. CDR1 is LGHNA and CDR2 is YNFKEQ in the germline V gene. The CDR3 is made up of 17 amino acids. The chain's CDR3 is CASSQGTGGVFLEGYIF. CDR3 nucleotides: TGTGCCAGCAGCCAAGGGACAGGGGGCGTCTTTTTAGAGGGCTACATCTTC.

The rearrangement joins TRBV20-1 to TRBJ2-3; TRBD1 might be the D (5 bases). The germline V gene has CDR1 DFQATT and CDR2 SNEGSKA (reference sequence). CDR3 length: 14 residues. V was pared by 4 bases and J by 6 bases, with 17 bases between. The CDR3 here is CSANLTGARDTQYF. The DNA of the CDR3 is TGCAGTGCTAACCTAACTGGGGCGCGGGATACGCAGTATTTT.

As for this clonotype: It may be a read error: a sequence one base away is much more abundant. This CDR3 fails to terminate in the conserved phenylalanine or tryptophan, so it likely reflects a read error. The chain joins TRBV29-1 to TRBJ2-1; either TRBD1 or TRBD2 may fit D (5 bases each). Germline V gives CDR1 SQVTM, CDR2 ANQGSEA. With 6 bases removed from V and 6 bases from J, the gap between germline ends came to 18 bases. The CDR3 extends over 14 amino acids. CDR3: CSVEKTGTINEQFI. Written as DNA, the CDR3 is TGCAGCGTGGAGAAAACCGGGACCATCAATGAGCAGTTCATC.

As to this clonotype: Germline is not matched at one junction end, which may reflect a read error. The V call is TRBV25-1, the J call TRBJ2-3; unclear D gene. Germline V lookup: CDR1 MGHDK, CDR2 SYGVNS. This CDR3 is 14 amino acids long. In DNA form, the CDR3 reads TGTGCCAGCAGTGCCTCGGACGGCACAGATACGCGGTATTTT. It translates to CASSASDGTDTRYF.

At least ten counts were recorded for this clonotype. This chain links TRBV29-1 with TRBJ1-6; TRBD1 agrees at 10 bases. After removal of 7 bases from V and 7 bases from J, the junction contained 7 bases not matched to a gene. Germline lookup yields CDR1 SQVTM and CDR2 ANQGSEA. CDR3 length: 14 residues. The CDR3 sequence: CSALTGGRNSPLHF. CDR3 sequence (DNA): TGCAGCGCCCTGACAGGGGGCAGGAATTCACCCCTCCACTTT.

Note on this clonotype: At one boundary the junction diverges from the germline segment, which might be a read error. The genes are TRBV11-3 and TRBJ2-2; 7 nucleotides align to TRBD2. This CDR3 comprises 14 residues. From germline, CDR1 is SGHNT and CDR2 YENEEA. The CDR3 DNA follows: TGTGCCAGCAGCTTAGCCGGACCGGGGGGAAAGCTATTTTTT. It yields the protein CASSLAGPGGKLFF. Based on the CDR3 plus reference TRBV11-3 and TRBJ2-2, the full variable domain is EAGVVQSPRYKIIEKKQPVAFWCNPISGHNTLYWYLQNLGQGPELLIRYENEEAVDDSQLPKDRFSAERLKGVDSTLKIQPAELGDSAVYLCASSLAGPGGKLFFGEGSRLTVL.

With respect to this clonotype: A much larger clone lies one base from this, so it may be a read error. The CDR3 does not close with the conserved phenylalanine or tryptophan, likely indicating a read error. The V gene is TRBV6-6, the J gene TRBJ1-2; 7 positions agree with TRBD1. The CDR3 is 15 residues long. The ends lost 2 bases at V and 8 bases at J; junction bases unmatched: 11. Per germline, CDR1 MNHNY and CDR2 SVGAGI (reference sequence). CDR3: CASSYGTDAGGGYTL. CDR3 nucleotide sequence: TGTGCCAGCAGTTACGGGACAGATGCCGGAGGGGGCTACACCCTC.

The V and J genes are TRBV20-1 and TRBJ1-2; 8 bases map to TRBD1. Germline V gene lookup returns CDR1 DFQATT and CDR2 SNEGSKA (reference sequence). Trimming removed 5 bases from V and 7 bases from J; junction bases left unmatched: 9. The CDR3 is 13 residues long. For the CDR3, the DNA is TGCAGTGCTCAGATGGACAGGGCTTCTGGCTACACCTTC. Amino acid sequence: CSAQMDRASGYTF.

Notes on this clonotype: A much larger clone is a single base away; this may be a read error. The genes are TRBV12-3 or TRBV12-4 and TRBJ2-7; D possibly matches TRBD1 or TRBD2 (6 bases each). The CDR3 has 15 residues. The CDR3 region has the DNA TGTGACAGCAGGGGAGAGACGACAGGAGGGTACGAGCAGTACTTC. Translating it yields CDSRGETTGGYEQYF.

J is TRBJ2-3 and V is TRBV20-1; 11 bases agree with TRBD2. This CDR3 region has 17 residues. Germline lookup yields CDR1 DFQATT and CDR2 SNEGSKA (reference sequence). The junction had 15 bases not matched to a gene; V was cut back by 6 bases and J by 4 bases. The DNA for the CDR3 is TGCAGTGCCCCAACGCCTAGCGGGGGGATTGGCGCAGATACGCAGTATTTT. This sequence encodes CSAPTPSGGIGADTQYF.

In regard to this clonotype: With a much larger clone just one base away, this may be a read error. V usage is TRBV20-1 and J usage is TRBJ1-1, with D maybe TRBD1 (5 bases). Germline CDR1 reads DFQATT; CDR2 reads SNEGSKA (reference sequence). The CDR3 consists of 12 residues. The CDR3 loop reads CNARGASNEAFF. The CDR3 DNA sequence: TGCAATGCTAGAGGGGCCTCAAATGAAGCTTTCTTT.

The chain uses TRBV29-1 and TRBJ1-1, with D perhaps matching TRBD1 (5 bases). This CDR3 is 15 amino acids long. In germline, CDR1 is SQVTM, CDR2 ANQGSEA. This CDR3 is CSIVEQDTRGAEAFF. The CDR3 DNA is TGCAGTATTGTCGAACAGGACACCCGGGGGGCTGAAGCTTTCTTT.

A note on this clonotype: One end of the junction is discordant with germline, which a read error may explain. The V call is TRBV20-1, the J call TRBJ2-1; the D call may be TRBD1 or TRBD2 (5 bases each). CDR3 length: 13 residues. CDR1 and CDR2 from the germline V gene are DFQATT and SNEGSKA (reference sequence). The CDR3 protein is CTARGAYAHEQFF. The CDR3, as DNA: TGTACTGCTAGAGGGGCCTATGCACATGAGCAGTTCTTC.

For this clonotype: This may arise from a read error, as a much more abundant clone is one base away. The chain joins TRBV12-3 or TRBV12-4 to TRBJ2-1; 7 positions match TRBD1. The CDR3 is 15 residues long. In nucleotides, the CDR3 is TGTGCCAGCAGTTCACCGGGTACAGGGGACAATGATCAGTTCTTC. This gives the protein CASSSPGTGDNDQFF.

For this clonotype: The conserved closing phenylalanine or tryptophan is absent in this CDR3, likely reflecting a read error. CDR3 protein: CASSYSNGTSSYEQYS. In DNA form, the CDR3 reads TGTGCCAGCAGTTACTCGAACGGGACCAGCTCCTACGAGCAGTACTCC. The V gene is TRBV6-5, the J gene TRBJ2-7, with D possibly called TRBD1 or TRBD2 (5 bases each). V was cut by 0 bases and J by 0 bases, with 12 bases left in between. This CDR3 comprises 16 residues. Germline V CDR1 and CDR2: MNHEY, SVGAGI.

The chain combines TRBV29-1 with TRBJ2-7; the D gene is possibly TRBD1 (5 bases). The V end lost 4 bases, the J end lost 6 bases, and 16 bases lay between the germline ends. This CDR3 comprises 13 residues. Germline CDR1 is SQVTM and CDR2 is ANQGSEA. CDR3 nucleotides: TGCAGCGTTGCGCGGACACAAGGGTCCGAGCAGTACTTC. It is translated as CSVARTQGSEQYF.

The chain links TRBV29-1 to TRBJ2-7; the match to TRBD2 covers 8 bases. Germline-derived CDR1 and CDR2 are SQVTM and ANQGSEA. This CDR3 contains 13 residues. DNA for the CDR3: TGCAACGTAACGGTAGCGGGAACCGGTGAGCAGTACTTC. Translating gives CNVTVAGTGEQYF.

With regard to this clonotype: Because it lacks the conserved phenylalanine or tryptophan at the end, this CDR3 is likely a read error. J is TRBJ2-3 and V is TRBV11-3, with D unclear. Germline-derived CDR1 and CDR2 are SGHNT and YENEEA. This CDR3 has 15 amino acids. The CDR3 loop reads CASRLDPWVTDTQYC. For the CDR3, the DNA is TGTGCCAGCAGGTTAGATCCCTGGGTCACAGATACGCAGTATTGT.

This clonotype was recorded a few times. The junction and the germline gene differ at one end; a read error may be behind it. V usage is TRBV29-1 and J usage is TRBJ2-2, with D perhaps TRBD1 or TRBD2 (5 bases each). This CDR3 is built from 12 residues. The germline V gene has CDR1 SQVTM and CDR2 ANQGSEA. The CDR3 region is CNAREDNGKLFF. The CDR3, as DNA: TGCAACGCCCGTGAGGACAACGGGAAGCTGTTTTTT.